The 31 T cell receptor beta chains listed next were all sequenced from one sample in a study of blood T cells in healthy people across ages. Primers used in a second PCR of roughly 6 to 12 cycles were a sample-barcoded 5' primer and a J-beta primer mix. Each CDR3 protein gets one entry after TCRdb re-called the 5' RACE reads with MiXCR. The sample contains roughly 680,000 distinct CDR3 sequences, 20% to 25% of which appear only once. The source material was blood. These receptors all come from a man between 70 and 80 years old in good health.

A few counts support this clonotype. The CDR3 loop is CASSPLRGYTF. DNA for the CDR3: TGTGCCAGCAGCCCCTTGCGGGGCTACACCTTC. The V call is TRBV12-3 or TRBV12-4, the J call TRBJ1-2; D call uncertain. This CDR3 spans 11 amino acids. Trimming removed 6 bases from V and 8 bases from J, with 10 bases in between.

The rearrangement joins TRBV4-3 to TRBJ2-3; D assignment may be TRBD1 or TRBD2 (5 bases each). Germline V CDR1 and CDR2: LGHNA, YSLEER. The CDR3 has 16 amino acids. V dropped 0 bases and J dropped 0 bases, with 10 bases sitting between them. CDR3 amino acids: CASSQESGRSTDTQYF. In DNA form, the CDR3 reads TGCGCCAGCAGCCAAGAATCGGGACGGAGCACAGATACGCAGTATTTT.

In its sample, this clonotype was seen a few times. V and J are TRBV20-1 and TRBJ2-7; 7 positions agree with TRBD1. The CDR3 loop spans 15 amino acids. The trim removed 6 bases at V and 2 bases at J, leaving 13 bases unmatched. Germline CDR1 is DFQATT and CDR2 is SNEGSKA (reference sequence). CDR3: CSARDSNPLTYEQYF. DNA of the CDR3: TGCAGTGCCCGGGACAGCAATCCTTTAACCTACGAGCAGTACTTC.

The genes are TRBV6-5 and TRBJ2-1; 7 bases are a match to TRBD1. V trimming: 4 bases; J trimming: 5 bases; junction bases outside the gene matches: 8. This CDR3 is 15 amino acids long. CDR1 and CDR2 (germline): MNHEY, SVGAGI. The CDR3 DNA follows: TGTGCCAGCAGTTTTCTAAGACAGGGACACAATGAGCAGTTCTTC. Its translation: CASSFLRQGHNEQFF.

This clonotype was detected many times. The V call is TRBV20-1, the J call TRBJ2-7; 12 nucleotides agree with TRBD2. The CDR3 sequence is 13 residues long. Germline CDR1 reads DFQATT; CDR2 reads SNEGSKA (reference sequence). With V trimmed by 6 bases and J by 5 bases, 5 bases remained unmatched. The CDR3 loop reads CSAPTSGRNEQYF. DNA of the CDR3: TGCAGTGCGCCGACTAGCGGGAGAAACGAGCAGTACTTC.

The rearrangement uses TRBV2 and TRBJ2-1; tentative D call: TRBD1 (6 bases). The CDR3 spans 14 residues. The germline V gene has CDR1 SNHLY and CDR2 FYNNEI. V dropped 6 bases and J dropped 0 bases, with 9 bases sitting between them. CDR3 residues: CASSRDNSYNEQFF. The CDR3 coding sequence is TGTGCCAGCAGCCGGGACAACTCCTACAATGAGCAGTTCTTC.

This clonotype was detected many times. The V call is TRBV3-1, the J call TRBJ2-4, with 7 bases fitting TRBD2. The CDR3 covers 15 residues. Losses at the gene ends were 4 bases for V and 1 base for J; bases not matched to a gene: 4. CDR1 LGHDT and CDR2 YNNKEL come from the germline V gene (reference sequence). The CDR3 region is CASSLISGAKNIQYF. CDR3 bases: TGTGCCAGCAGCCTAATTAGCGGGGCCAAAAACATTCAGTACTTC.

In its sample, this clonotype was seen a few times. The rearrangement joins TRBV20-1 to TRBJ2-4; 7 positions agree with TRBD1. Germline V gene data show CDR1 as DFQATT and CDR2 as SNEGSKA (reference sequence). The CDR3 is 13 amino acids. V lost 2 bases and J lost 6; bases outside the gene matches: 4. The CDR3 is CSARRQGGNIQYF. The CDR3 nucleotides are TGCAGTGCTAGAAGACAGGGTGGAAACATTCAGTACTTC.

The J gene is TRBJ2-3, the V gene TRBV25-1; D is unresolved. Trimming shortened V by 1 base and J by 2 bases, and 4 bases separated the two germline ends. Germline V gives CDR1 MGHDK, CDR2 SYGVNS. The CDR3 consists of 13 residues. The CDR3 DNA reads as TGTGCCAGCAGTGAATCACACACAGATACGCAGTATTTT. Amino acid sequence: CASSESHTDTQYF.

This clonotype was observed a handful of times. The chain carries TRBV20-1 and TRBJ2-2, with D uncertain. Per germline, CDR1 DFQATT and CDR2 SNEGSKA (reference sequence). V was shortened by 2 bases and J by 2 bases, with 9 bases between the two germline ends. There are 14 residues in the CDR3. CDR3 bases: TGCAGTGCTAGACTTAGCTTAAACACCGGGGAGCTGTTTTTT. Protein: CSARLSLNTGELFF.

This clonotype has only a few counts. The rearrangement uses TRBV20-1 and TRBJ1-4; 9 bases fit TRBD1. Germline V gene data show CDR1 as DFQATT and CDR2 as SNEGSKA (reference sequence). The CDR3 spans 14 residues. With 2 bases clipped from V and 7 bases from J, the junction kept 5 bases outside the gene matches. The CDR3 loop is CSARRRQGGEKLFF. The CDR3 DNA reads as TGCAGTGCTAGACGAAGACAGGGGGGTGAAAAACTGTTTTTT.

In its sample, this clonotype was seen a few times. The chain recombines TRBV11-2 with TRBJ2-2; D is possibly TRBD1 (6 bases). Per the germline V gene, CDR1 is SGHAT and CDR2 is FQNNGV. CDR3 length: 17 residues. V was shortened by 5 bases and J by 3 bases, with 19 bases between the two germline ends. CDR3 nucleotide sequence: TGTGCCAGCAGCATGCTTTCGGTCAACAGGGACACCGGGGAGCTGTTTTTT. The encoded protein is CASSMLSVNRDTGELFF.

This clonotype has more than one count but fewer than ten. The chain carries TRBV9 and TRBJ2-6; TRBD2 agrees at 7 bases. This CDR3 has 17 amino acids. The junction had 8 bases not matched to a gene; V was cut back by 0 bases and J by 5 bases. Germline V gene lookup returns CDR1 SGDLS and CDR2 YYNGEE. The CDR3 here is CASSVAVAGARANVLTF. In DNA, the CDR3 is TGTGCCAGCAGCGTAGCCGTAGCGGGCGCTCGGGCCAACGTCCTGACTTTC.

The chain joins TRBV5-5 to TRBJ2-1, with 7 bases that match TRBD2. The V gene end was trimmed by 2 bases and the J gene end by 2 bases; junction bases not matched to a gene: 7. This CDR3 has 16 amino acids. CDR1 is SGHKS, CDR2 YYEKEE, per germline (reference sequence). In nucleotides, the CDR3 is TGTGCCAGCAGCTTTCGTGGGAGGGGTACCTACAATGAGCAGTTCTTC. Residues: CASSFRGRGTYNEQFF. Using reference TRBV5-5 and TRBJ2-1 for the parts outside the CDR3, the full variable domain is DAGVTQSPTHLIKTRGQQVTLRCSPISGHKSVSWYQQVLGQGPQFIFQYYEKEERGRGNFPDRFSARQFPNYSSELNVNALLLGDSALYLCASSFRGRGTYNEQFFGPGTRLTVL.

This chain joins TRBV20-1 and TRBJ1-1, with 7 positions matching TRBD1. The germline gives CDR1 DFQATT, CDR2 SNEGSKA (reference sequence). After removal of 7 bases from V and 0 bases from J, the junction contained 14 bases not matched to a gene. The CDR3 consists of 16 residues. The CDR3 bases are TGCAGTGGGCAGGGACAGCACGCAGATTTGAACACTGAAGCTTTCTTT. Protein sequence: CSGQGQHADLNTEAFF.

This clonotype was observed a handful of times. The rearrangement joins TRBV9 to TRBJ2-7; 9 nucleotides align to TRBD2. Germline V gene data show CDR1 as SGDLS and CDR2 as YYNGEE. CDR3 length: 13 residues. V trimming: 4 bases; J trimming: 4 bases; junction bases outside the gene matches: 3. Written as DNA, the CDR3 is TGTGCCAGCAGCAAGGGACTAGCTTACGAGCAGTACTTC. This codes for CASSKGLAYEQYF.

This clonotype was seen ten or more times. The chain recombines TRBV6-2 or TRBV6-3 with TRBJ1-5; TRBD1 matches 7 bases. The CDR3 is made up of 16 amino acids. V lost 5 bases and J lost 4; bases outside the gene matches: 11. Per germline, CDR1 MNHEY and CDR2 SVGEGT. The CDR3 nucleotides read TGTGCCAGCAGTCCCTACGGGACAGAGGGGAATCAGCCCCAGCATTTT. This codes for CASSPYGTEGNQPQHF.

The table lists this clonotype with a count of one. This chain connects TRBV7-8 to TRBJ2-1; D gene uncertain. Germline values: CDR1 SGHVS, CDR2 FQNEAQ. Trimming cost V 5 bases and J 6 bases, with 11 bases left between them. CDR3 length: 13 residues. The CDR3 DNA follows: TGTGCCAGCAGCGTACGCACTATCAATGAGCAGTTCTTC. It codes for CASSVRTINEQFF.

The chain uses TRBV11-3 and TRBJ2-7, with D possibly being TRBD2 (6 bases). The V gene lost 5 bases and the J gene lost 5 bases, with 13 bases spanning the gap. CDR3 length: 13 amino acids. Germline values: CDR1 SGHNT, CDR2 YENEEA. The CDR3 region is CASSLEGTHEQYF. CDR3 in DNA: TGTGCCAGCAGCCTGGAGGGAACCCACGAGCAGTACTTC.

This clonotype turned up a few times. CDR3 nucleotide sequence: TGTGCCAGCAGCCAACCCGGGACTAGCGGTACAGATACGCAGTATTTT. Its translation is CASSQPGTSGTDTQYF. The chain couples TRBV3-1 to TRBJ2-3; 11 bases are a match to TRBD2. The CDR3 spans 16 residues. Germline CDR1 is LGHDT and CDR2 is YNNKEL (reference sequence). J lost 3 bases, V lost 2 bases, and 4 bases had no gene match.

Note on this clonotype: Being one base from a much bigger clone, this may be a read error. V is TRBV6-5 and J is TRBJ2-5; D is ambiguous. V was clipped by 0 bases and J by 5 bases, with 4 bases between them. Germline V CDR1 and CDR2: MNHEY, SVGAGI. This CDR3 has 12 amino acids. CDR3 in DNA: TGTGCCAGCAGTTACTCGATGGAGACCCAGTACTTC. The encoded protein is CASSYSMETQYF.

This clonotype was seen a few times. The rearrangement links TRBV4-3 to TRBJ2-3, with 9 nucleotides matching TRBD1. The CDR3 is made up of 17 amino acids. V lost 0 bases, J lost 8 bases, and 12 bases stayed unmatched. The germline V gene encodes CDR1 LGHNA and CDR2 YSLEER. The CDR3 nucleotides read TGCGCCAGCAGCCAAGATAGAGGGACAGGGTTAGCGTCTACGCAGTATTTT. It specifies CASSQDRGTGLASTQYF.

This chain links TRBV20-1 with TRBJ2-3, with D maybe TRBD1 (6 bases). This CDR3 is built from 14 residues. Trimming cost V 3 bases and J 1 base, with 11 bases left between them. The germline CDR1 and CDR2 sequences are DFQATT and SNEGSKA (reference sequence). This chain's CDR3 is CSASGSGGTDTQYF. For the CDR3, the DNA is TGCAGTGCTAGTGGGTCAGGGGGCACAGATACGCAGTATTTT.

The chain joins TRBV6-5 to TRBJ2-1; 8 bases line up with TRBD2. The CDR3 length is 15 residues. Germline loops: CDR1 MNHEY, CDR2 SVGAGI. With 3 bases clipped from V and 4 bases from J, the junction kept 5 bases outside the gene matches. The CDR3 loop reads CASSYLAGNYNEQFF. Here the CDR3 DNA reads TGTGCCAGCAGTTATCTAGCGGGCAATTACAATGAGCAGTTCTTC.

The chain recombines TRBV29-1 with TRBJ2-5; 12 bases are shared with TRBD2. V gave up 1 base and J gave up 5 bases; unmatched junction bases: 5. The CDR3 is 15 amino acids. From germline, CDR1 is SQVTM and CDR2 ANQGSEA. Written as DNA, the CDR3 is TGCAGCGTTGAAGCCCGGACTAGCGGGGTTGAGACCCAGTACTTC. Translation: CSVEARTSGVETQYF.

This clonotype was seen more than once but under ten times. The rearrangement uses TRBV12-3 or TRBV12-4 and TRBJ1-5; 12 nucleotides line up with TRBD1. The trim removed 4 bases at V and 7 bases at J, leaving 11 bases unmatched. This CDR3 has 17 residues. In DNA, the CDR3 is TGTGCCAGCAGTTCCGGGACAGGGGGCGCCGGATTGCAGCCCCAGCATTTT. This sequence encodes CASSSGTGGAGLQPQHF.

The chain carries TRBV20-1 and TRBJ2-7; the D gene could be TRBD1 or TRBD2 (5 bases each). Trimming pared 5 bases from V and 1 base from J, leaving 12 bases between. Germline loops: CDR1 DFQATT, CDR2 SNEGSKA (reference sequence). The CDR3 runs to 13 residues. CDR3 sequence: CSAGDGNSYEQYF. CDR3 nucleotide sequence: TGCAGTGCTGGGGACGGAAATTCCTACGAGCAGTACTTC.

The CDR3 loop reads CASSGEGTGQITDTQYF. For the CDR3, the DNA is TGTGCCAGCAGCGGAGAAGGGACAGGGCAGATCACAGATACGCAGTATTTT. This chain joins TRBV9 and TRBJ2-3, with 9 bases lining up with TRBD1. Germline CDR1 SGDLS, CDR2 YYNGEE. The V and J ends lost 3 bases and 2 bases, in that order; junction bases with no gene match: 10. This CDR3 spans 17 amino acids. Together with reference TRBV9 and TRBJ2-3, the CDR3 gives the full variable domain: DSGVTQTPKHLITATGQRVTLRCSPRSGDLSVYWYQQSLDQGLQFLIQYYNGEERAKGNILERFSAQQFPDLHSELNLSSLELGDSALYFCASSGEGTGQITDTQYFGPGTRLTVL.

This clonotype has just a few counts. V is TRBV30 and J is TRBJ1-2; 7 bases fit TRBD1. Trimming removed 5 bases from V and 6 bases from J; junction bases left unmatched: 6. The CDR3 loop spans 12 amino acids. Germline lookup yields CDR1 GTSNPN and CDR2 SVGIG (reference sequence). The CDR3 sequence is CAWAKQGNGYTF. CDR3 DNA: TGTGCCTGGGCAAAACAGGGGAATGGCTACACCTTC.

As regards this clonotype: One junction end does not reproduce the germline sequence, and a read error may be involved. The V gene is TRBV7-9, the J gene TRBJ2-3; TRBD2 aligns across 8 bases. The germline gives CDR1 SEHNR, CDR2 FQNEAQ (reference sequence). CDR3 length equals 12 residues. The CDR3 DNA is TGTGCCAGCAGCTTTGAGCCAGCGGGAGTTAATTTT. It encodes CASSFEPAGVNF.

The sample holds many counts of this clonotype. The gene calls are TRBV7-9 and TRBJ2-4; D might be TRBD2 (6 bases). This CDR3 is built from 15 residues. The germline V gene encodes CDR1 SEHNR and CDR2 FQNEAQ (reference sequence). V lost 5 bases to trimming and J lost 5 bases, with 16 bases between them. CDR3 loop: CASSQLSGDENIQYF. As DNA, the CDR3 is TGTGCCAGCAGCCAACTTTCGGGGGACGAAAACATTCAGTACTTC.